This T cell receptor beta chain was identified during a study of CD8 T cells in Susac syndrome. The study sequenced TCR beta in blood CD8+ and CD4+ T cells. CDR3 length equals 12 residues. Germline CDR1 DFQATT, CDR2 SNEGSKA (reference sequence). V gave up 7 bases and J gave up 3 bases, with 10 bases separating them. With random hexamers, reverse transcription was performed on about 0.5 to 1 ug of RNA. The CDR3 of TCR beta was amplified by immunoSEQ multiplex PCR across 54 Vbeta and 13 Jbeta. MiXCR, applied by TCRdb to the immunoSEQ multiplex PCR reads, yields one record per CDR3 protein. The data hold 95,000 to 150,000 distinct CDR3 sequences, with around 94% observed a single time.

The chain couples TRBV20-1 to TRBJ1-5; no clear D. What was sequenced was CD4+ T cells from PBMCs. This TCR derives from a human donor in good health. In DNA form, the CDR3 reads TGCAGTGTCTCCAGCAACAATCAGCCCCAGCATTTT. The encoded protein is CSVSSNNQPQHF.